The 18 T cell receptor beta chains below all came from one sample that was sequenced in a study of blood T cell repertoires in COVID-19. Produced via immunoSEQ multiplex PCR; TCRdb's table is partial and in-frame only. This repertoire shows about 220,000 clones, about 81% found once; its top ten account for 8% to 10%. The material sequenced was peripheral blood. These TCRs come from a woman over 75 with COVID-19, enrolled during active disease.

V is TRBV10-3 and J is TRBJ2-1; D perhaps matches TRBD2 (11 bases). The length of the CDR3 is 17 residues. Trimming shortened V by 9 bases and J by 7 bases, and 28 bases separated the two germline ends. Germline loops: CDR1 ENHRY, CDR2 SYGVKD. The chain's CDR3 is CAIRDRGLAGGGNEQFF. For the CDR3, the DNA is TGTGCCATAAGGGACAGGGGTCTAGCGGGAGGTGGGAATGAGCAGTTCTTC.

This chain connects TRBV21-1 to TRBJ1-5; the DNA was not used to check the table's D call, TRBD1. TRBV21-1 is listed as a pseudogene. CDR3 length: 17 amino acids. The CDR3 nucleotides are TGTGCCACCTGGAGGACTCCGCGACAGGGACAGGGACAGCCCCAGCATTTT. It is translated as CATWRTPRQGQGQPQHF.

The V and J genes are TRBV5-6 and TRBJ1-1; the D is unclear. The V end was cut by 0 bases, the J end by 2 bases, with 5 bases between. CDR1 SGHDT and CDR2 YYEEEE come from the germline V gene. The CDR3 has 13 amino acids. DNA of the CDR3: TGTGCCAGCAGCTTGGTCACAAACACTGAAGCTTTCTTT. This encodes CASSLVTNTEAFF.

The J gene is TRBJ1-1, the V gene TRBV10-3; D is unclear. V was clipped by 2 bases and J by 4 bases, with 17 bases between them. This CDR3 region has 16 residues. From germline, CDR1 is ENHRY and CDR2 SYGVKD. The DNA of the CDR3 is TGTGCCATCAGTGAGCCAGCCGGCGGATTCAGCACTGAAGCTTTCTTT. Translated, it gives CAISEPAGGFSTEAFF.

The chain links TRBV3-1 (or the pseudogene TRBV3-2) to TRBJ2-2, with 13 nucleotides matching TRBD2. The J segment lost 6 bases and the V segment lost 4 bases, leaving 5 bases of the junction unmatched. The CDR3 contains 16 residues. CDR1 and CDR2 (germline): LGHDT, YNNKEL (reference sequence). The CDR3 loop reads CASSLRLAGGPGELFF. The CDR3 DNA is TGTGCCAGCAGCCTTCGACTAGCGGGAGGTCCCGGGGAGCTGTTTTTT.

This clone was picked up one time. The V and J genes are TRBV28 and TRBJ2-1; D may be TRBD2 (5 bases). V gave up 7 bases and J gave up 4 bases, with 14 bases separating them. The CDR3 contains 14 residues. CDR1 is MDHEN, CDR2 SYDVKM, per germline. The CDR3 spells CASMYLDWYNEQFF. As DNA, the CDR3 is TGTGCCAGCATGTATTTGGACTGGTACAATGAGCAGTTCTTC. Combining the CDR3 with reference TRBV28 and TRBJ2-1 gives the whole variable domain DVKVTQSSRYLVKRTGEKVFLECVQDMDHENMFWYRQDPGLGLRLIYFSYDVKMKEKGDIPEGYSVSREKKERFSLILESASTNQTSMYLCASMYLDWYNEQFFGPGTRLTVL.

This clone was observed a few times. The chain uses TRBV11-2 and TRBJ1-6, with TRBD1 as a possible D gene (6 bases). With 1 base removed from V and 10 bases from J, the gap between germline ends came to 14 bases. This CDR3 spans 15 amino acids. In germline, CDR1 is SGHAT, CDR2 FQNNGV. CDR3 coding DNA: TGTGCCAGCAGCTTAGGTGCAGGGGTTGGCTCACCCCTCCACTTT. Translated: CASSLGAGVGSPLHF.

The CDR3 coding sequence is TGCGCCAGCAGCTCTCTTGACACTGAAGCTTTCTTT. Translation gives CASSSLDTEAFF. V usage is TRBV5-1 and J usage is TRBJ1-1; D unclear. The germline CDR1 and CDR2 sequences are SGHRS and YFSETQ. V lost 3 bases to trimming and J lost 3 bases, with 6 bases between them. This CDR3 spans 12 amino acids.

The CDR3 coding sequence is TGCAGTGCTAGTCCAGGACAGAACACTGAAGCTTTCTTT. Translation gives CSASPGQNTEAFF. V gene TRBV20-1 combines with J gene TRBJ1-1, with D tentatively TRBD1 (5 bases). The CDR3 consists of 13 residues. Germline-derived CDR1 and CDR2 are DFQATT and SNEGSKA (reference sequence). Trimming removed 3 bases from V and 1 base from J, with 9 bases in between.

This clone was picked up one time. The chain uses TRBV12-3 or TRBV12-4 and TRBJ2-5; D gene unclear. The CDR3 length is 13 residues. Trimming pared 5 bases from V and 1 base from J, leaving 8 bases between. CDR3 nucleotide sequence: TGTGCCAGCAGTACGGGTCGCCAAGAGACCCAGTACTTC. It yields the protein CASSTGRQETQYF.

Only a few counts were recorded for this clone. The chain links TRBV4-3 to TRBJ2-1; maybe TRBD1 (6 bases). The CDR3 extends over 18 amino acids. Germline CDR1 is LGHNA and CDR2 is YSLEER. V shed 0 bases and J shed 6 bases, with 21 bases lying between them. The CDR3 reads CASSQDLMGTTTTNEQFF. The CDR3 bases are TGCGCCAGCAGCCAAGATCTAATGGGGACAACCACTACCAATGAGCAGTTCTTC.

The chain combines TRBV28 with TRBJ2-5, with 13 bases fitting TRBD2. CDR1 is MDHEN, CDR2 SYDVKM, per germline. V was clipped by 5 bases and J by 4 bases; unmatched bases: 7. The CDR3 is made up of 16 amino acids. For the CDR3, the DNA is TGTGCCAGCAGTCCTCAGACTAGCGGGAGGCCAGAGACCCAGTACTTC. This sequence encodes CASSPQTSGRPETQYF.

The chain uses TRBV6-5 and TRBJ1-1; a possible D gene is TRBD1 (5 bases). The CDR3 spans 15 residues. Germline loops: CDR1 MNHEY, CDR2 SVGAGI. Trimming removed 2 bases from V and 5 bases from J, with 15 bases in between. The CDR3 DNA reads TGTGCCAGCAGTTACGACGCAGGGCGAACTACTGAAGCTTTCTTT. This codes for CASSYDAGRTTEAFF.

This clone was recorded at least ten times. The genes are TRBV19 and TRBJ2-7; possible D gene TRBD2, 5 bases. The CDR3 is 12 amino acids. The ends were cut back, 8 bases at V and 3 bases at J, with 11 bases in the middle. Germline V gene sequence: CDR1 LNHDA, CDR2 SQIVND (reference sequence). In nucleotides, the CDR3 is TGTGCCAGTGTAGCGCCCAACTACGAGCAGTACTTC. This translates into CASVAPNYEQYF.

Here the CDR3 DNA reads TGCGCCAGTCGACCGGGACAGGGATATGGCTACACCTTC. Encoded protein: CASRPGQGYGYTF. The chain has TRBV10-2 and TRBJ1-2, with TRBD1 matching 9 bases. The CDR3 is made up of 13 amino acids. Trimming took 9 bases from V and 5 from J; bases not matched to a gene: 7. From germline, CDR1 is WSHSY and CDR2 SAAADI.

Regarding this clone: Other DNA sequences in the sample encode the same CDR3. The V gene is TRBV5-1, the J gene TRBJ1-1; TRBD1 aligns across 7 bases. V shed 4 bases and J 6 bases; nucleotides not matched to a gene: 6. Germline V lookup: CDR1 SGHRS, CDR2 YFSETQ. This CDR3 has 13 amino acids. Written as DNA, the CDR3 is TGCGCCAGCAGCCTTGGACAGGTCTCTGAAGCTTTCTTT. It encodes CASSLGQVSEAFF.

In this sample, this clone turned up a few times. The chain recombines TRBV5-4 with TRBJ1-2; 7 bases fit TRBD1. The CDR3 is made up of 14 amino acids. Trimming took 5 bases from V and 3 from J; bases not matched to a gene: 7. Germline CDR1 and CDR2: SGHNT and YYREEE (reference sequence). The CDR3, as DNA: TGTGCCAGCAGTTCGGGACAGCAGGACTATGGCTACACCTTC. Translated: CASSSGQQDYGYTF.

This clone is a singleton in its sample. The chain recombines TRBV28 with TRBJ2-7, with 10 bases identical to TRBD1. CDR1 and CDR2 from the germline V gene are MDHEN and SYDVKM. The CDR3 is 14 residues long. J gave up 4 bases and V 10 bases, and 10 bases lay outside the gene matches. CDR3: CATSGTGADYEQYF. In DNA form, the CDR3 reads TGTGCCACATCCGGGACAGGGGCGGATTACGAGCAGTACTTC. Together with reference TRBV28 and TRBJ2-7, the CDR3 gives the full variable domain: DVKVTQSSRYLVKRTGEKVFLECVQDMDHENMFWYRQDPGLGLRLIYFSYDVKMKEKGDIPEGYSVSREKKERFSLILESASTNQTSMYLCATSGTGADYEQYFGPGTRLTVT.